This entry lists 24 T cell receptor beta chains sequenced from one sample in a study of cytomegalovirus exposure and HLA in healthy donors. Amplification used 60 Vbeta primers and 13 Jbeta primers. Profiled with immunoSEQ multiplex PCR; TCRdb holds only in-frame clones, not every one. The repertoire holds about 96,000 clones, with 65% to 75% as singletons. Sequencing used PBMCs. Receptor source: a woman between 65 and 79 years old in good health and CMV-seropositive.

This sequence joins TRBV28 and TRBJ2-1; 8 bases line up with TRBD1. CDR1 and CDR2 (germline): MDHEN, SYDVKM. This CDR3 has 13 residues. The V gene end was trimmed by 8 bases and the J gene end by 7 bases; junction bases not matched to a gene: 7. The CDR3 reads CASGQGARNEQFF. As DNA, the CDR3 is TGTGCCAGCGGGCAGGGGGCGAGAAATGAGCAGTTCTTC.

This sequence joins TRBV4-1 and TRBJ1-2; 7 bases map to TRBD1. The CDR3 runs 15 residues. Germline V gene sequence: CDR1 MGHRA, CDR2 YSYEKL. The trim removed 2 bases at V and 0 bases at J, leaving 3 bases unmatched. The CDR3 bases are TGCGCCAGCAGCCAAACGACAGGGACTAACTATGGCTACACCTTC. Amino acids: CASSQTTGTNYGYTF.

The chain employs TRBV5-1 and TRBJ2-1; 8 bases are a match to TRBD2. The V and J ends lost 0 bases and 4 bases, in that order; junction bases with no gene match: 3. Germline loops: CDR1 SGHRS, CDR2 YFSETQ. The CDR3 sequence is 15 residues long. CDR3 in DNA: TGCGCCAGCAGCTTGGATCTAGCGGGTTACAATGAGCAGTTCTTC. The encoded protein is CASSLDLAGYNEQFF.

This clone was observed a handful of times. The V and J genes are TRBV6-1 and TRBJ2-7; 7 positions match TRBD1. The CDR3 is made up of 13 amino acids. V was clipped by 6 bases and J by 4 bases; unmatched bases: 6. CDR1 is MNHNS and CDR2 is SASEGT in the germline V gene. CDR3 DNA: TGTGCCAGCAGCAGGGACAGCCTTTACGAGCAGTACTTC. Translated: CASSRDSLYEQYF.

The V and J genes are TRBV28 and TRBJ1-4; D remains ambiguous. V lost 1 base and J lost 8, with 8 bases in between. This CDR3 has 13 residues. In germline, CDR1 is MDHEN, CDR2 SYDVKM. The CDR3 loop reads CASSLYAGEKLFF. CDR3 DNA sequence: TGTGCCAGCAGTTTATATGCGGGGGAAAAACTGTTTTTT.

The rearrangement uses TRBV10-3 and TRBJ2-5; 11 nucleotides align to TRBD1. The CDR3 extends over 15 amino acids. Germline CDR1 and CDR2: ENHRY and SYGVKD. With 3 bases clipped from V and 5 bases from J, the junction kept 5 bases outside the gene matches. The CDR3 reads CAISDGQGAGETQYF. In DNA form, the CDR3 reads TGTGCCATCAGTGACGGACAGGGGGCAGGGGAGACCCAGTACTTC.

The V gene is TRBV5-1, the J gene TRBJ1-3; D not resolved. Looked up from germline, CDR1 is SGHRS and CDR2 is YFSETQ. CDR3 size: 14 residues. Trimming took 5 bases from V and 0 from J, leaving 9 bases between them. This CDR3 reads CASRADYSGNTIYF. The CDR3 region has the DNA TGCGCCAGCAGGGCAGACTACTCTGGAAACACCATATATTTT.

The CDR3 bases are TGTGCCAGCAGCCCCGGGACTAGCGGCTTTTACGAGCAGTACTTC. It yields the protein CASSPGTSGFYEQYF. V and J are TRBV4-2 and TRBJ2-7; 11 bases map to TRBD2. Germline V gene data show CDR1 as LGHNA and CDR2 as YNFKEQ. The length of the CDR3 is 15 residues. With V trimmed by 4 bases and J by 4 bases, 6 bases remained unmatched.

The chain is built from TRBV10-3 and TRBJ1-1, with D maybe TRBD1 (6 bases). V lost 10 bases to trimming and J lost 5 bases, with 17 bases between them. Germline CDR1 ENHRY, CDR2 SYGVKD. The CDR3 runs 13 residues. This CDR3 reads CATARGLETEAFF. The DNA of the CDR3 is TGTGCCACCGCCAGGGGTCTGGAAACTGAAGCTTTCTTT.

J is TRBJ2-3 and V is TRBV7-2, with 8 nucleotides matching TRBD2. The junction had 6 bases not matched to a gene; V was cut back by 10 bases and J by 3 bases. CDR3 size: 13 residues. The germline CDR1 and CDR2 sequences are SGHTA and FQGNSA. The CDR3 loop reads CATKRGGTDTQYF. CDR3 coding DNA: TGTGCCACCAAACGGGGGGGGACAGATACGCAGTATTTT.

V gene TRBV10-2 combines with J gene TRBJ2-1; 7 bases are shared with TRBD1. The CDR3 runs 15 residues. The germline V gene has CDR1 WSHSY and CDR2 SAAADI. Trimming removed 3 bases from V and 4 bases from J; junction bases left unmatched: 6. CDR3 protein: CASSDLGDRYNEQFF. For the CDR3, the DNA is TGCGCCAGCAGTGATTTAGGGGACAGATACAATGAGCAGTTCTTC.

A few counts support this clone. The rearrangement joins TRBV18 to TRBJ2-4; maybe TRBD2 (5 bases). The CDR3 runs 18 residues. CDR1 KGHSH and CDR2 LQKENI come from the germline V gene. V was shortened by 0 bases and J by 1 base, with 16 bases between the two germline ends. The DNA of the CDR3 is TGTGCCAGCTCACCACCAGCGCGGTCACCGGGGGCCAAAAACATTCAGTACTTC. It codes for CASSPPARSPGAKNIQYF.

This chain links TRBV7-9 with TRBJ2-4, with D tentatively TRBD2 (6 bases). Per germline, CDR1 SEHNR and CDR2 FQNEAQ (reference sequence). Trimming stripped 5 bases from V and 6 bases from J, with 17 bases between. The length of the CDR3 is 15 residues. CDR3 region: CASSQDGTALNIQYF. The CDR3 DNA reads TGTGCCAGCAGCCAAGACGGGACTGCATTAAACATTCAGTACTTC.

The CDR3 nucleotides are TGTGCCAGCAGTCTACAGGGGGCCCTCGGAAACACCATATATTTT. As protein: CASSLQGALGNTIYF. The chain links TRBV27 to TRBJ1-3, with 9 bases fitting TRBD1. V gave up 5 bases and J gave up 4 bases; unmatched junction bases: 6. CDR3 length: 15 residues. Germline loops: CDR1 MNHEY, CDR2 SMNVEV (reference sequence).

Points on this clone: The junction departs from germline at one end; a sequencing error may be responsible. The chain joins TRBV11-2 to TRBJ2-7; maybe TRBD1 (6 bases). This CDR3 spans 14 amino acids. CDR1 SGHAT and CDR2 FQNNGV come from the germline V gene. For the CDR3, the DNA is TGTGCCAGCATCTTATCTGCGCAGGGGTACGAGCAGTACTTC. Protein sequence: CASILSAQGYEQYF.

This clone showed up just once. V and J are TRBV6-6 and TRBJ2-1; D is perhaps TRBD2 (8 bases). This CDR3 comprises 16 residues. The V gene lost 2 bases and the J gene lost 7 bases, with 18 bases spanning the gap. Germline CDR1 MNHNY, CDR2 SVGAGI (reference sequence). CDR3 residues: CASSYQTGPGGNEQFF. The CDR3, as DNA: TGTGCCAGCAGTTACCAGACAGGGCCGGGGGGGAATGAGCAGTTCTTC.

There are a few counts of this clone. The V call is TRBV5-4, the J call TRBJ1-2; TRBD1 might be the D (5 bases). Trimming cost V 4 bases and J 8 bases, with 27 bases left between them. CDR1 is SGHNT, CDR2 YYREEE, per germline (reference sequence). The CDR3 has 17 amino acids. The chain's CDR3 is CASSQGTGTPLGYGYTF. DNA of the CDR3: TGTGCCAGCAGCCAGGGAACCGGGACTCCCCTTGGGTACGGCTACACCTTC.

The V gene is TRBV5-4, the J gene TRBJ1-4; 8 bases are a match to TRBD1. V was clipped by 9 bases and J by 5 bases; unmatched bases: 6. Germline V gene sequence: CDR1 SGHNT, CDR2 YYREEE (reference sequence). The CDR3 spans 13 residues. CDR3 in amino acids: CAIGQGINEKLFF. The DNA of the CDR3 is TGTGCCATAGGACAGGGCATAAATGAAAAACTGTTTTTT.

Comment on this clone: The same CDR3 is also encoded by other DNA sequences in this sample. The genes are TRBV7-9 and TRBJ1-3; no clear D. V gave up 5 bases and J gave up 0 bases, with 11 bases separating them. CDR3 length: 15 amino acids. Germline V CDR1 and CDR2: SEHNR, FQNEAQ (reference sequence). The CDR3: CASSPGGSSGNTIYF. The DNA of the CDR3 is TGTGCCAGCAGCCCCGGAGGTAGCTCTGGAAACACCATATATTTT.

The gene calls are TRBV6-5 and TRBJ2-1; TRBD2 agrees at 13 bases. This CDR3 is 15 amino acids long. The junction had 3 bases not matched to a gene; V was cut back by 4 bases and J by 6 bases. Germline CDR1 and CDR2: MNHEY and SVGAGI. The CDR3 DNA is TGTGCCAGCAGTTCATGGACTAGCGGGGGCAATGAGCAGTTCTTC. It yields the protein CASSSWTSGGNEQFF.

The chain uses TRBV27 and TRBJ1-4; D unresolved. This CDR3 is built from 15 residues. Germline V CDR1 and CDR2: MNHEY, SMNVEV (reference sequence). The ends were cut back, 8 bases at V and 4 bases at J, with 17 bases in the middle. The CDR3 DNA reads TGTGCCAGCCCTACCGCGGCTGCGGGTAATGAAAAACTGTTTTTT. Translated, it gives CASPTAAAGNEKLFF. The whole variable domain, filled in from reference TRBV27 and TRBJ1-4, reads EAQVTQNPRYLITVTGKKLTVTCSQNMNHEYMSWYRQDPGLGLRQIYYSMNVEVTDKGDVPEGYKVSRKEKRNFPLILESPSPNQTSLYFCASPTAAAGNEKLFFGSGTQLSVL.

The chain employs TRBV19 and TRBJ2-5, with D maybe TRBD2 (5 bases). CDR1 and CDR2 (germline): LNHDA, SQIVND (reference sequence). CDR3 length: 15 residues. V lost 11 bases and J lost 2, with 21 bases in between. The CDR3 sequence: CAASTPRGAQETQYF. The CDR3 region has the DNA TGTGCCGCCTCGACCCCCCGGGGAGCTCAAGAGACCCAGTACTTC.

The chain has TRBV7-3 and TRBJ2-3; the match to TRBD2 covers 11 bases. This CDR3 is 16 amino acids long. With 3 bases clipped from V and 1 base from J, the junction kept 3 bases outside the gene matches. From germline, CDR1 is SGHTA and CDR2 FQGTGA. The CDR3 sequence: CASSFIAGGRTDTQYF. CDR3 coding DNA: TGTGCCAGCAGCTTTATAGCGGGGGGGCGCACAGATACGCAGTATTTT. Variable domain in full (rest from reference TRBV7-3 and TRBJ2-3): GAGVSQTPSNKVTEKGKYVELRCDPISGHTALYWYRQSLGQGPEFLIYFQGTGAADDSGLPNDRFFAVRPEGSVSTLKIQRTERGDSAVYLCASSFIAGGRTDTQYFGPGTRLTVL.

This clone was observed a handful of times. The chain joins TRBV10-3 to TRBJ1-2; D unresolved. The CDR3 has 15 residues. V lost 0 bases and J 2 bases, leaving 10 bases between the germline ends. Germline V gives CDR1 ENHRY, CDR2 SYGVKD. The CDR3 loop reads CAISESGRKNYGYTF. In DNA form, the CDR3 reads TGTGCCATCAGTGAGTCGGGCAGGAAGAACTATGGCTACACCTTC.